This T cell receptor (beta chain) was sequenced for a study of blood T cells in healthy people across ages. It was with a sample-barcoded 5' primer and a J-beta primer mix that a second PCR of roughly 7 to 11 cycles was run. The template-switch adaptor, which had 12 random nucleotides, put a tag on each cDNA molecule. TCRdb processed the 5' RACE reads anew with MiXCR; each CDR3 protein has one entry. This table holds nearly 1 million distinct CDR3 sequences, roughly 51% found once. Trimming left V 8 bases short and J 2 bases short, with 6 bases between. Germline-derived CDR1 and CDR2 are MDHEN and SYDVKM. CDR3 size: 11 residues. General observations from the study: Investigators viewed diversity estimates from one million T cells as underestimates, the study reported. PBMC samples, being unsorted, prevented any conclusive comparison of naive and antigen-experienced cells.

Each sample yielded at least 6 micrograms of PBMC total RNA. Comment on this clonotype: Its specificity is unknown.

This TCR came from an older woman in good health. Sequencing was done on a sample of blood. This chain joins TRBV28 and TRBJ1-2; D is undetermined. As DNA, the CDR3 is TGTGCCAGCTTTAAGAACTATGGCTACACCTTC. Amino acid sequence: CASFKNYGYTF.